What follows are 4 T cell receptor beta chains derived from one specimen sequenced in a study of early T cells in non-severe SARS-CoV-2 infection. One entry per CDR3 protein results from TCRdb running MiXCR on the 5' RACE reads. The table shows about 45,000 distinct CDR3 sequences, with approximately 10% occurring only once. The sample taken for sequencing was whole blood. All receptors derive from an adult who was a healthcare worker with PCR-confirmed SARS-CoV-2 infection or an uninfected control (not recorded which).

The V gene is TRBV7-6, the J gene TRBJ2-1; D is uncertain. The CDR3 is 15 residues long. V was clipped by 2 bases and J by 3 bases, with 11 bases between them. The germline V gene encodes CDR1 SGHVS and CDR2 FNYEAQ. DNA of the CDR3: TGTGCCAGCAGCTTAACCACCCAGGACTACAATGAGCAGTTCTTC. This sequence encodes CASSLTTQDYNEQFF.

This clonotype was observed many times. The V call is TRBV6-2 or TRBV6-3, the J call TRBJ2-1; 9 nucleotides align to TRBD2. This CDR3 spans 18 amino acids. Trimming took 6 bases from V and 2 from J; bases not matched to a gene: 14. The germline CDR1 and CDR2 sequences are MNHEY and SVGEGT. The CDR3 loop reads CASSHLIQIAGAYNEQFF. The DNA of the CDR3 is TGTGCCAGCAGCCATCTCATCCAAATAGCGGGAGCCTACAATGAGCAGTTCTTC.

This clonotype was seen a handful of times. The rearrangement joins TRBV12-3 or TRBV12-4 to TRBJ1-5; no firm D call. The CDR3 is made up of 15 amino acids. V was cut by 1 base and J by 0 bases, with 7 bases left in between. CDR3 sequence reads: CASSLVVGSNQPQHF. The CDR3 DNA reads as TGTGCCAGCAGTTTAGTTGTGGGTAGCAATCAGCCCCAGCATTTT.

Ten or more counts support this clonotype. The CDR3 DNA reads as TGTGCCAGCAGTCGGGGGCGGAACACTGAAGCTTTCTTT. Translating it yields CASSRGRNTEAFF. V is TRBV6-2 or TRBV6-3 and J is TRBJ1-1; TRBD1 is a possible D gene (6 bases). V was shortened by 5 bases and J by 1 base, with 8 bases between the two germline ends. This CDR3 region has 13 residues. CDR1 MNHEY and CDR2 SVGEGT come from the germline V gene.